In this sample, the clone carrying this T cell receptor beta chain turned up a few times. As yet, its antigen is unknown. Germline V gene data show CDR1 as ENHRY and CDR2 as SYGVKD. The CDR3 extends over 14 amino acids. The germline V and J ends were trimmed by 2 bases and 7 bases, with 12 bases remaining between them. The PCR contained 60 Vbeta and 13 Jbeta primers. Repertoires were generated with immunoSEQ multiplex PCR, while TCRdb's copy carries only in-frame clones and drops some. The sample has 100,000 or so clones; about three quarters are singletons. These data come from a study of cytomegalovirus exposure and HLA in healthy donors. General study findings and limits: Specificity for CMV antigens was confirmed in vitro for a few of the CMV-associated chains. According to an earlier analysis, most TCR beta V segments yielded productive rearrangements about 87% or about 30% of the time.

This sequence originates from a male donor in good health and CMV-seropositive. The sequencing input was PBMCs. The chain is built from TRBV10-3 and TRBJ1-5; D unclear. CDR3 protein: CAISEGRVQQPQHF. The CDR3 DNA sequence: TGTGCCATCAGTGAGGGTCGGGTCCAACAGCCCCAGCATTTT.